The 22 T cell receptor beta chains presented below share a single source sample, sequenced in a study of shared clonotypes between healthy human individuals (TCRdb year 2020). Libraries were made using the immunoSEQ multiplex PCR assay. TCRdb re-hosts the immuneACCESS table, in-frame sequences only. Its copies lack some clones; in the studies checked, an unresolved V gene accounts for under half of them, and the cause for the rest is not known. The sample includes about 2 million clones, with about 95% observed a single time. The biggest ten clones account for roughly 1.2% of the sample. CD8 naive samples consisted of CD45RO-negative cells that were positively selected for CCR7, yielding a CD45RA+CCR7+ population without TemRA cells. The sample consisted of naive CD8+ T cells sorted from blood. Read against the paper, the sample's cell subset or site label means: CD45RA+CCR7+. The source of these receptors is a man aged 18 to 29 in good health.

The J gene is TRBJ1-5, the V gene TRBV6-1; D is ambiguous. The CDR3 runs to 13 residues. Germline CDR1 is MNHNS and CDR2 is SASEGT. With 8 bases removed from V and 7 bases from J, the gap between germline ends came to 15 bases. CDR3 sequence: CASSESLVQPQHF. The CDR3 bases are TGTGCCAGCTCGGAGAGTCTCGTGCAGCCCCAGCATTTT.

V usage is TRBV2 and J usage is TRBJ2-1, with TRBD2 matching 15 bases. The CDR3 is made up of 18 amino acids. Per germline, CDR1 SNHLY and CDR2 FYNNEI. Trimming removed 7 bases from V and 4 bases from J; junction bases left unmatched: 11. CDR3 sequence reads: CASKAGLAGGPRYNEQFF. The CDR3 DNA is TGTGCCAGCAAGGCCGGACTAGCGGGGGGGCCTCGATACAATGAGCAGTTCTTC.

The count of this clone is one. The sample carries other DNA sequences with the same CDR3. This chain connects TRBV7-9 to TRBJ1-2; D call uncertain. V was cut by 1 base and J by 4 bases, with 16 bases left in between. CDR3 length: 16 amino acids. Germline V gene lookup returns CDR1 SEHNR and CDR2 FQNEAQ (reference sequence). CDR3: CASSLGLFDSFYGYTF. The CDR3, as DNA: TGTGCCAGCAGCTTAGGGTTATTCGATTCCTTCTATGGCTACACCTTC.

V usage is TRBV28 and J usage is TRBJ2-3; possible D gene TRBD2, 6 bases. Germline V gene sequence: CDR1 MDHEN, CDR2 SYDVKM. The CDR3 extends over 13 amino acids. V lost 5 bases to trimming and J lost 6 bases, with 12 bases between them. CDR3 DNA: TGTGCCAGCAGTCCCCGGGAGCTGGATACGCAGTATTTT. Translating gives CASSPRELDTQYF.

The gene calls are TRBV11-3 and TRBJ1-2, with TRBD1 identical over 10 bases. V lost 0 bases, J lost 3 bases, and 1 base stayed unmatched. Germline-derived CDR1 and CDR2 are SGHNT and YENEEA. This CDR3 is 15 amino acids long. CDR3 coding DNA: TGTGCCAGCAGCTTAGAAGACAGGGGGCACTATGGCTACACCTTC. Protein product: CASSLEDRGHYGYTF.

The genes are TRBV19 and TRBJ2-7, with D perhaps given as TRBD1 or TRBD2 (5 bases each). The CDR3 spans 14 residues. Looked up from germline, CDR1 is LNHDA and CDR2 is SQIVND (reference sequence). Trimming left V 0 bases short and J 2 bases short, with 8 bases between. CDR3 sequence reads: CASSIEKGPYEQYF. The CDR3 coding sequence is TGTGCCAGTAGTATAGAGAAGGGACCCTACGAGCAGTACTTC.

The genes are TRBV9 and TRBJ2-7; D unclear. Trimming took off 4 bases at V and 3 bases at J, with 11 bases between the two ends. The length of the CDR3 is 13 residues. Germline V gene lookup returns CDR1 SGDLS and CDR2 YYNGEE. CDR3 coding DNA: TGTGCCAGCAGCCCGCGACTGAACTACGAGCAGTACTTC. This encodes CASSPRLNYEQYF.

The CDR3 coding sequence is TGTGCCAGCAGCTCGAAATGGCGGGACACTTACAATGAGCAGTTCTTC. Its protein product is CASSSKWRDTYNEQFF. The genes are TRBV5-4 and TRBJ2-1; D may match TRBD1 or TRBD2 (6 bases each). The germline V gene encodes CDR1 SGHNT and CDR2 YYREEE (reference sequence). The V gene lost 3 bases and the J gene lost 4 bases, with 17 bases spanning the gap. The CDR3 consists of 16 residues.

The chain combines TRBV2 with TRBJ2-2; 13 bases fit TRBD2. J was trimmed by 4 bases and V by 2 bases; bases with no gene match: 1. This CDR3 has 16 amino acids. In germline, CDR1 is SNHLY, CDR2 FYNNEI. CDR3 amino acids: CASSETSGGATGELFF. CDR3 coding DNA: TGTGCCAGCAGTGAAACTAGCGGGGGGGCCACCGGGGAGCTGTTTTTT.

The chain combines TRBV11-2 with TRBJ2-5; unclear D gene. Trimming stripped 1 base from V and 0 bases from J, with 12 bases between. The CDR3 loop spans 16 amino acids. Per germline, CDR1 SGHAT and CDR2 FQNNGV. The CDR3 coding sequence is TGTGCCAGCAGCTTAGGTGGGCTCCTGTACCAAGAGACCCAGTACTTC. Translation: CASSLGGLLYQETQYF.

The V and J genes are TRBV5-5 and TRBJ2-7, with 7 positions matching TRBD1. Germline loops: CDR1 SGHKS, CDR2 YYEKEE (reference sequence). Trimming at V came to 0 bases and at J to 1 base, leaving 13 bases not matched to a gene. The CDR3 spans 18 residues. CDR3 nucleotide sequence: TGTGCCAGCAGCTTGGAGTCCTGGACAGGAAGGGCGTCCTACGAGCAGTACTTC. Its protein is CASSLESWTGRASYEQYF.

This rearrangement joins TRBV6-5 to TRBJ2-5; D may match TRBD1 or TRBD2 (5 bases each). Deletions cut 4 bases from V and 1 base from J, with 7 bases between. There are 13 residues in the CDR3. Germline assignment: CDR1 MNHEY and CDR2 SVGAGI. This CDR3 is CASSLGTQETQYF. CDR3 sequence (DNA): TGTGCCAGCAGTTTGGGGACCCAAGAGACCCAGTACTTC.

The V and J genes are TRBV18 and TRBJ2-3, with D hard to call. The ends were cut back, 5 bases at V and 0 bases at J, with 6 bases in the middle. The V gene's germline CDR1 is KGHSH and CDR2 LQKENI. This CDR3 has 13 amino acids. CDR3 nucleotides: TGTGCCAGCTCAGCCGGGAGCACAGATACGCAGTATTTT. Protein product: CASSAGSTDTQYF.

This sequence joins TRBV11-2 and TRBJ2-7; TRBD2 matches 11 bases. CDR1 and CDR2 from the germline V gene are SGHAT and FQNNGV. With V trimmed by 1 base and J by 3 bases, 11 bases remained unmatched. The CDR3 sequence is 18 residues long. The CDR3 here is CASSLGVTSGARGYEQYF. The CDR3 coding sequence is TGTGCCAGCAGCTTAGGGGTGACTAGCGGGGCCCGGGGCTACGAGCAGTACTTC.

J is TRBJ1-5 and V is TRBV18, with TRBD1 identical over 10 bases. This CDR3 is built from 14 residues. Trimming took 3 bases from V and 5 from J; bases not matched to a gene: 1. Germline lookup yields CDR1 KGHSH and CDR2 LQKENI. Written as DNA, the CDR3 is TGTGCCAGCTCACCCGGGACAGGGGATCAGCCCCAGCATTTT. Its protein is CASSPGTGDQPQHF.

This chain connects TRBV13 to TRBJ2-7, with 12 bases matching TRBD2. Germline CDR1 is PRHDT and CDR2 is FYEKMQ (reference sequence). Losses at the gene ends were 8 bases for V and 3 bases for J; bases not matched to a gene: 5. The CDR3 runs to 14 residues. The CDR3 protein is CASGMGLAGYEQYF. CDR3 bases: TGTGCCAGCGGGATGGGACTAGCGGGCTACGAGCAGTACTTC.

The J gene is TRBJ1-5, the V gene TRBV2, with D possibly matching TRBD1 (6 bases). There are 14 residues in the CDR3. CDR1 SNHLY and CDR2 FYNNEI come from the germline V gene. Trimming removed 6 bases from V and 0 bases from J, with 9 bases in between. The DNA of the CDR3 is TGTGCCAGCAGGGACAGCGTTAGCAATCAGCCCCAGCATTTT. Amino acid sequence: CASRDSVSNQPQHF.

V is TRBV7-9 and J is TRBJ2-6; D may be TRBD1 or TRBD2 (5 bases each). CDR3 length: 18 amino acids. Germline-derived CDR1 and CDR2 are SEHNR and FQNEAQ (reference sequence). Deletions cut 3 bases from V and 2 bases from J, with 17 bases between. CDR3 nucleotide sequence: TGTGCCAGCAGCTTTCCGGACTCACTGGGGGCTGGGGCCAACGTCCTGACTTTC. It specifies CASSFPDSLGAGANVLTF. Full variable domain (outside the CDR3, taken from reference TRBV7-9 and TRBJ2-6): DTGVSQNPRHKITKRGQNVTFRCDPISEHNRLYWYRQTLGQGPEFLTYFQNEAQLEKSRLLSDRFSAERPKGSFSTLEIQRTEQGDSAMYLCASSFPDSLGAGANVLTFGAGSRLTVL.

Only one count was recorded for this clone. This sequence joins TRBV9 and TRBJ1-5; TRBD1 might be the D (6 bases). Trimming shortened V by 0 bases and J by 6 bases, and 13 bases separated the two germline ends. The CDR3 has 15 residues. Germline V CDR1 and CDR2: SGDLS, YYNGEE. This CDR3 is CASSVDGGGSQPQHF. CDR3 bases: TGTGCCAGCAGCGTAGATGGGGGGGGCTCTCAGCCCCAGCATTTT.

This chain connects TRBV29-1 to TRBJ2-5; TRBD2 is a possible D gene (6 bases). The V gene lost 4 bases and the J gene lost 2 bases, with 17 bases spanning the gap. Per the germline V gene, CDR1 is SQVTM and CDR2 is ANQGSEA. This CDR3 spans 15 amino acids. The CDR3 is CSVAHVLAQQETQYF. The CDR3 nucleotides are TGCAGCGTTGCTCATGTCCTAGCGCAACAAGAGACCCAGTACTTC.

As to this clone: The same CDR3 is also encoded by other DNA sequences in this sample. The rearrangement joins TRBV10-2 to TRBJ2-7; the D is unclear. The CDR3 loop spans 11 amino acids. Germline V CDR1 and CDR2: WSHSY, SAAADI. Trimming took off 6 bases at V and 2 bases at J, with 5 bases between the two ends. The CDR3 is CASSSAYEQYF. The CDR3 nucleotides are TGCGCCAGCAGCTCAGCCTACGAGCAGTACTTC.

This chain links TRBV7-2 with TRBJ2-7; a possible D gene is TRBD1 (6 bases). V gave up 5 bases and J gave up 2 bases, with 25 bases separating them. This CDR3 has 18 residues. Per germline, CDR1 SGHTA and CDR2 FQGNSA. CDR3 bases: TGTGCCAGCAGCCATTATTTACAGGGAAATCGGAAAGCCTACGAGCAGTACTTC. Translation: CASSHYLQGNRKAYEQYF. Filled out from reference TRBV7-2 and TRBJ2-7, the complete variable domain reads GAGVSQSPSNKVTEKGKDVELRCDPISGHTALYWYRQSLGQGLEFLIYFQGNSAPDKSGLPSDRFSAERTGGSVSTLTIQRTQQEDSAVYLCASSHYLQGNRKAYEQYFGPGTRLTVT.